Following are 15 T cell receptor beta chains from one sample sequenced in a study of early T cells in non-severe SARS-CoV-2 infection. TCRdb fed the 5' RACE reads into MiXCR, producing one record per CDR3 protein. The data show around 22,000 distinct CDR3 sequences, around 3.5% seen once. The sequenced sample consisted of whole blood. These receptors all stem from an adult who was a healthcare worker with PCR-confirmed SARS-CoV-2 infection or an uninfected control (not recorded which).

This clonotype was observed at least ten times. The chain uses TRBV6-5 and TRBJ2-2, with TRBD2 matching over 9 bases. Germline values: CDR1 MNHEY, CDR2 SVGAGI. The V and J ends lost 8 bases and 6 bases, in that order; junction bases with no gene match: 19. The CDR3 spans 18 residues. In nucleotides, the CDR3 is TGTGCCAGCGTTTTCGAACGTAGGCTAGCGGGAACCCCCGGGGAGCTGTTTTTT. This encodes CASVFERRLAGTPGELFF.

This clonotype was detected ten times or more. The rearrangement links TRBV30 to TRBJ2-2; 9 nucleotides agree with TRBD2. Looked up from germline, CDR1 is GTSNPN and CDR2 is SVGIG (reference sequence). The CDR3 consists of 16 residues. V lost 7 bases to trimming and J lost 0 bases; unmatched junction nucleotides: 9. CDR3 DNA: TGTGCCTCCTTCCGGCTAGCGGGGACGAACACCGGGGAGCTGTTTTTT. Its translation: CASFRLAGTNTGELFF. Full variable domain (rest looked up from reference TRBV30 and TRBJ2-2): SQTIHQWPATLVQPVGSPLSLECTVEGTSNPNLYWYRQAAGRGLQLLFYSVGIGQISSEVPQNLSASRPQDRQFILSSKKLLLSDSGFYLCASFRLAGTNTGELFFGEGSRLTVL.

This clonotype appeared many times. The V call is TRBV7-2, the J call TRBJ2-2, with TRBD2 matching 11 bases. The germline gives CDR1 SGHTA, CDR2 FQGNSA. This CDR3 has 17 residues. The ends lost 5 bases at V and 2 bases at J; junction bases unmatched: 7. CDR3 in DNA: TGTGCCAGCAGCCTACCCACTAGCGGGAGTAACACCGGGGAGCTGTTTTTT. Encoded protein: CASSLPTSGSNTGELFF.

This clonotype is medium-sized by share. The chain joins TRBV6-5 to TRBJ1-2; TRBD1 matches 8 bases. The J segment lost 4 bases and the V segment lost 4 bases, leaving 2 bases of the junction unmatched. CDR1 MNHEY and CDR2 SVGAGI come from the germline V gene. The CDR3 is 13 amino acids. The CDR3 DNA reads as TGTGCCAGCAGTTTGGACAGGGCCTATGGCTACACCTTC. Protein sequence: CASSLDRAYGYTF.

In its sample, this clonotype was seen many times. The genes are TRBV20-1 and TRBJ2-1; tentatively, D is TRBD1 (6 bases). V was cut by 5 bases and J by 7 bases, with 18 bases left in between. Germline V gives CDR1 DFQATT, CDR2 SNEGSKA (reference sequence). The CDR3 sequence is 14 residues long. As DNA, the CDR3 is TGCAGTGCTGATACAGGGTCCCACACGAATGAGCAGTTCTTC. Amino acid sequence: CSADTGSHTNEQFF.

This clonotype has a count of ten or more. The chain employs TRBV2 and TRBJ2-7; D uncertain. V lost 0 bases and J lost 0, with 9 bases in between. This CDR3 is built from 15 residues. Germline V gene sequence: CDR1 SNHLY, CDR2 FYNNEI. For the CDR3, the DNA is TGTGCCAGCAGTGAAGCCTCGACGGTCTCCTACGAGCAGTACTTC. As protein: CASSEASTVSYEQYF.

The CDR3 sequence is CASQAEGGNEQFF. DNA of the CDR3: TGTGCCAGCCAAGCGGAGGGCGGCAATGAGCAGTTCTTC. V usage is TRBV2 and J usage is TRBJ2-1, with D possibly matching TRBD2 (6 bases). V lost 8 bases to trimming and J lost 6 bases, with 14 bases between them. The CDR3 extends over 13 amino acids. Germline loops: CDR1 SNHLY, CDR2 FYNNEI.

This clonotype was seen repeatedly, ten times or more. V is TRBV6-6 and J is TRBJ1-3, with a possible D match to TRBD1 (5 bases). The CDR3 runs to 16 residues. CDR1 and CDR2 (germline): MNHNY, SVGAGI (reference sequence). V dropped 7 bases and J dropped 0 bases, with 16 bases sitting between them. The CDR3 spells CASTPGSGHSGNTIYF. In DNA form, the CDR3 reads TGTGCCAGCACTCCCGGGTCAGGACACTCTGGAAACACCATATATTTT.

This clonotype was seen a single time. This may be a read error, as it is one base from a much larger clone. The rearrangement uses TRBV5-1 and TRBJ2-3; D gene uncertain. From germline, CDR1 is SGHRS and CDR2 YFSETQ. The CDR3 is 15 residues long. Trimming left V 0 bases short and J 3 bases short, with 11 bases between. The CDR3 DNA reads TGCGCCAGCAGCTTGGCCTGGCCTGAAACAGATACGCAGTATTTT. Translating it yields CASSLAWPETDTQYF.

This clonotype was seen repeatedly, ten times or more. The chain joins TRBV14 to TRBJ2-1, with TRBD2 identical over 7 bases. The CDR3 spans 15 residues. Trimming cost V 4 bases and J 3 bases; bases outside gene matches: 6. CDR1 and CDR2 (germline): SGHDN, FVKESK. CDR3 DNA sequence: TGTGCCAGCAGCCGCAAACTAGCGCTCTACAATGAGCAGTTCTTC. It is translated as CASSRKLALYNEQFF.

This clonotype was recorded many times. This chain uses TRBV6-1 with TRBJ2-5; 11 bases are shared with TRBD2. This CDR3 is built from 16 residues. Unmatched junction bases numbered 5, after V lost 3 bases and J lost 2 bases. In germline, CDR1 is MNHNS, CDR2 SASEGT. CDR3 in amino acids: CASSEFLAGGQETQYF. The CDR3 coding sequence is TGTGCCAGCAGTGAGTTCCTAGCGGGGGGTCAAGAGACCCAGTACTTC.

This clonotype occurred many times. The V and J genes are TRBV18 and TRBJ1-1; 7 positions agree with TRBD1. The J segment lost 3 bases and the V segment lost 6 bases, leaving 10 bases of the junction unmatched. This CDR3 contains 15 residues. Germline CDR1 KGHSH, CDR2 LQKENI. CDR3 DNA: TGTGCCAGCTCCCCTATACAGGGGTTCGACACTGAAGCTTTCTTT. Translated, it gives CASSPIQGFDTEAFF.

This clonotype has a count of ten or more. The chain uses TRBV7-9 and TRBJ2-5; 9 bases line up with TRBD1. CDR1 is SEHNR, CDR2 FQNEAQ, per germline (reference sequence). Germline trimming cut 4 bases from V and 5 bases from J; bases unmatched to any gene: 8. This CDR3 has 15 residues. The CDR3 nucleotides are TGTGCCAGCAGCTGGGAGACAGGGGGACAGGAGACCCAGTACTTC. Translating gives CASSWETGGQETQYF.

The chain recombines TRBV20-1 with TRBJ1-2; 7 positions match TRBD1. Germline CDR1 reads DFQATT; CDR2 reads SNEGSKA (reference sequence). J was trimmed by 8 bases and V by 2 bases; bases with no gene match: 8. The CDR3 covers 13 residues. CDR3 nucleotides: TGCAGTGCTAGAAGGGGGCGGGCTACGGGCTACACCTTC. Protein sequence: CSARRGRATGYTF.

This clonotype was recorded many times. The gene calls are TRBV29-1 and TRBJ1-1; the D gene is possibly TRBD1 (6 bases). Looked up from germline, CDR1 is SQVTM and CDR2 is ANQGSEA. The CDR3 length is 12 residues. V gave up 4 bases and J gave up 7 bases, with 13 bases separating them. CDR3 coding DNA: TGCAGCGTTGTGAACAGGGAGAATGAAGCTTTCTTT. Its protein is CSVVNRENEAFF.